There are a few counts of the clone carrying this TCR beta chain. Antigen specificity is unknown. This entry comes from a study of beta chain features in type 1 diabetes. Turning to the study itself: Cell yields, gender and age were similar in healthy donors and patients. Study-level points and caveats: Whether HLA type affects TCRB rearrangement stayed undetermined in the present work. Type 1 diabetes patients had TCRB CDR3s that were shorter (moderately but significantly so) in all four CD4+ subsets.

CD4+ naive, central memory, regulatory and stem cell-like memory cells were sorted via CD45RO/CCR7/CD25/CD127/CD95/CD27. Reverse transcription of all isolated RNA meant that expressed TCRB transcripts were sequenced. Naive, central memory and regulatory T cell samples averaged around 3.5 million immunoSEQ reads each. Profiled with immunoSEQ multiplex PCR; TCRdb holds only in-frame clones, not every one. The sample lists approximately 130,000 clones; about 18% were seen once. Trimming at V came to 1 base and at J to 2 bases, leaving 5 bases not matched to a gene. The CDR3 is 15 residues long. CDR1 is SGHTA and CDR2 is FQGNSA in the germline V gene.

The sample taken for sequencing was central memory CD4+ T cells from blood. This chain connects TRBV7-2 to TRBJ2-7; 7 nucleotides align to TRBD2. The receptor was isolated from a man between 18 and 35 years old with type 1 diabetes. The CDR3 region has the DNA TGTGCCAGCAGCTTAGACGGGGGGAACGCCTACGAGCAGTACTTC. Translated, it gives CASSLDGGNAYEQYF.